Below, 14 T cell receptor beta chains from the same sample are listed, as sequenced in a study of T cells in Graves' hyperthyroidism and ophthalmopathy. TCR beta CDR3 regions were amplified from RNA transcripts. The HTBI set primed first-round TCR CDR3 RT-PCR. TCRdb fed the multiplex PCR reads into MiXCR, producing one record per CDR3 protein. The table records about 160,000 distinct CDR3 sequences, around 8.9% of them present only once. The sample consisted of blood. These receptors all stem from a woman between 18 and 29 years old with Graves' hyperthyroidism that later progressed to Graves' ophthalmopathy.

This clonotype has ten or more counts. The chain is built from TRBV3-1 and TRBJ2-1; 8 nucleotides match TRBD2. V dropped 1 base and J dropped 8; count of bases not matched to a gene: 10. Germline assignment: CDR1 LGHDT and CDR2 YNNKEL (reference sequence). This CDR3 spans 16 amino acids. Here the CDR3 reads CASSQVAGGGGHEQFF. The CDR3 DNA sequence: TGTGCCAGCAGCCAAGTTGCGGGAGGCGGAGGACATGAGCAGTTCTTC.

This clonotype was seen repeatedly, ten times or more. The chain carries TRBV12-3 or TRBV12-4 and TRBJ2-7, with unresolved D. The V gene lost 5 bases and the J gene lost 6 bases, with 11 bases spanning the gap. The CDR3 extends over 12 amino acids. The DNA of the CDR3 is TGTGCCAGCAGTGGTGATAACAGCGAGCAGTACTTC. Amino acid sequence: CASSGDNSEQYF.

This clonotype has ten or more counts. The rearrangement links TRBV7-9 to TRBJ1-1; no definite D call. The CDR3 is 19 amino acids. Per the germline V gene, CDR1 is SEHNR and CDR2 is FQNEAQ (reference sequence). V was trimmed by 4 bases and J by 3 bases, leaving 27 bases between them. The CDR3 region is CASSSTSGLTLTRDTEAFF. CDR3 DNA: TGTGCCAGCAGCTCCACTAGTGGGCTAACGTTAACGAGGGACACTGAAGCTTTCTTT. Full variable domain (rest looked up from reference TRBV7-9 and TRBJ1-1): DTGVSQNPRHKITKRGQNVTFRCDPISEHNRLYWYRQTLGQGPEFLTYFQNEAQLEKSRLLSDRFSAERPKGSFSTLEIQRTEQGDSAMYLCASSSTSGLTLTRDTEAFFGQGTRLTVV.

The gene calls are TRBV14 and TRBJ2-7, with TRBD1 matching 10 bases. The CDR3 is 13 amino acids. The germline V gene has CDR1 SGHDN and CDR2 FVKESK. With V trimmed by 4 bases and J by 8 bases, 5 bases remained unmatched. CDR3 coding DNA: TGTGCCAGCAGCCTGGGACAGGGGAAAAAGCAGTACTTC. It encodes CASSLGQGKKQYF. Using reference TRBV14 and TRBJ2-7 for the parts outside the CDR3, the full variable domain is EAGVTQFPSHSVIEKGQTVTLRCDPISGHDNLYWYRRVMGKEIKFLLHFVKESKQDESGMPNNRFLAERTGGTYSTLKVQPAELEDSGVYFCASSLGQGKKQYFGPGTRLTVT.

About this clonotype: Given a much more abundant clone one base away, this may be a read error. The V call is TRBV5-6, the J call TRBJ1-1, with a weak D call TRBD1 (5 bases). This CDR3 spans 15 amino acids. The V end was cut by 0 bases, the J end by 3 bases, with 12 bases between. CDR1 is SGHDT, CDR2 YYEEEE, per germline. The CDR3 spells CASSLVGGAHTEAFF. CDR3 DNA: TGTGCCAGCAGCTTGGTTGGAGGGGCCCACACTGAAGCTTTCTTT. Filled out from reference TRBV5-6 and TRBJ1-1, the complete variable domain reads DAGVTQSPTHLIKTRGQQVTLRCSPKSGHDTVSWYQQALGQGPQFIFQYYEEEERQRGNFPDRFSGHQFPNYSSELNVNALLLGDSALYLCASSLVGGAHTEAFFGQGTRLTVV.

The sample holds many counts of this clonotype. J is TRBJ2-1 and V is TRBV7-9; 12 nucleotides agree with TRBD2. The CDR3 is 20 residues long. Germline trimming cut 1 base from V and 9 bases from J; bases unmatched to any gene: 19. Germline V gives CDR1 SEHNR, CDR2 FQNEAQ (reference sequence). The CDR3 nucleotides are TGTGCCAGCAGCTTAGGCCTCTTGACGGCCAGACTAGCGGGAGTGAGTGAGCAGTTCTTC. As protein: CASSLGLLTARLAGVSEQFF.

This clonotype has only one observation. Just one base apart from a much larger clone, this may be a read error. V is TRBV5-1 and J is TRBJ2-7, with unresolved D. Looked up from germline, CDR1 is SGHRS and CDR2 is YFSETQ. The CDR3 has 13 residues. The CDR3 reads CAGSLGPDYEQYF. The CDR3 coding sequence is TGCGCCGGCAGCTTGGGTCCGGACTACGAGCAGTACTTC.

Ten or more counts support this clonotype. The chain combines TRBV6-1 with TRBJ1-6, with 9 bases lining up with TRBD1. Germline V CDR1 and CDR2: MNHNS, SASEGT. The CDR3 totals 17 residues. Unmatched junction bases numbered 11, after V lost 3 bases and J lost 8 bases. This CDR3 is CASSDRRTGVSYSPLHF. The CDR3 DNA is TGTGCCAGCAGTGATAGGCGGACAGGGGTCTCCTATTCACCCCTCCACTTT.

The rearrangement uses TRBV7-2 and TRBJ2-5; 11 positions agree with TRBD2. The CDR3 covers 17 residues. Germline CDR1 SGHTA, CDR2 FQGNSA. V lost 2 bases, J lost 5 bases, and 10 bases stayed unmatched. The CDR3 nucleotides read TGTGCCAGCAGCTTAAGTAGCGGGGGGGGGGGTCAGGAGACCCAGTACTTC. Its translation is CASSLSSGGGGQETQYF.

This clonotype showed up many times. The J gene is TRBJ1-1, the V gene TRBV6-1, with TRBD1 as a possible D gene (5 bases). V was pared by 6 bases and J by 5 bases, with 13 bases between. The CDR3 sequence is 13 residues long. Germline CDR1 reads MNHNS; CDR2 reads SASEGT. The CDR3 loop is CASSPREGTEAFF. The CDR3 DNA reads as TGTGCCAGCAGCCCCAGGGAGGGGACTGAAGCTTTCTTT.

This clonotype was found many times. The chain couples TRBV15 to TRBJ2-3; TRBD1 aligns across 9 bases. With 4 bases clipped from V and 6 bases from J, the junction kept 8 bases outside the gene matches. In germline, CDR1 is LNHNV, CDR2 YYDKDF (reference sequence). The CDR3 has 15 amino acids. Here the CDR3 reads CATSTQGARSDTQYF. The CDR3 bases are TGTGCCACCAGCACACAGGGGGCCCGTTCCGATACGCAGTATTTT.

The sample holds many counts of this clonotype. This rearrangement joins TRBV6-1 to TRBJ2-2, with 9 bases that match TRBD1. V was pared by 4 bases and J by 5 bases, with 14 bases of the junction left unmatched. The CDR3 spans 18 residues. Germline CDR1 is MNHNS and CDR2 is SASEGT. The CDR3 reads CASSAQGGQGRRTGELFF. In nucleotides, the CDR3 is TGTGCCAGCAGTGCCCAAGGGGGACAGGGTCGTCGGACCGGGGAGCTGTTTTTT.

This clonotype was found many times. The chain employs TRBV20-1 and TRBJ2-1; 10 nucleotides match TRBD2. J lost 9 bases, V lost 3 bases, and 11 bases had no gene match. This CDR3 spans 15 amino acids. Per the germline V gene, CDR1 is DFQATT and CDR2 is SNEGSKA (reference sequence). The CDR3, as DNA: TGCAGTGCTAGTCCTAGCGGGAGAGTAAGTGGTGAGCAGTTCTTC. It yields the protein CSASPSGRVSGEQFF.

In its sample, this clonotype was seen many times. V gene TRBV10-3 combines with J gene TRBJ2-3; 8 bases are shared with TRBD2. Germline CDR1 is ENHRY and CDR2 is SYGVKD. V lost 2 bases and J lost 4; bases outside the gene matches: 5. This CDR3 comprises 15 residues. CDR3 DNA sequence: TGTGCCATCAGTGAGGAAGGACTAGCCCCAGATACGCAGTATTTT. It is translated as CAISEEGLAPDTQYF.